The present TCR beta chain was sequenced within a study of cytomegalovirus exposure and HLA in healthy donors. About the study: Falling in the Caucasian-associated ancestry cluster were approximately 86% of around 370 genotyped donors. The study's findings and limits: CMV antigen specificity of a few CMV-associated chains was confirmed in vitro. After further analysis at a later stage, some 15,000 TCR beta sequences were associated with HLA alleles at 0.05 false discovery rate. The study labeled more than 150 TCR beta chains cytomegalovirus-associated.

The PCR was carried out with 60 Vbeta primers and 13 Jbeta primers. The protocol was immunoSEQ multiplex PCR, while the TCRdb copy is restricted to in-frame clones and leaves out a portion. The table includes about 130,000 clones, over 70% detected once. V was clipped by 8 bases and J by 3 bases, with 13 bases between them. Germline values: CDR1 ENHRY, CDR2 SYGVKD. This CDR3 has 13 amino acids. As for this clone: Its antigen is not known.

J is TRBJ1-2 and V is TRBV10-3; a possible D gene is TRBD1 (6 bases). The sequencing sample was made of PBMCs. This receptor was identified in a middle-aged man in good health and CMV-seronegative. In DNA, the CDR3 is TGTGCCATCGGTCAGGGGCAGGACTATGGCTACACCTTC. It codes for CAIGQGQDYGYTF.